These T cell receptor beta chains were read from a single sample in a study. TCRdb re-called the RT-PCR reads through MiXCR, storing one row per CDR3 protein. Among about 680,000 distinct CDR3 sequences listed, about 14% were seen once. Sample: memory CD4+ T cells from blood. These receptors all stem from a female donor in good health, serving as a healthy control. Both conserved end residues are part of each CDR3. The D gene is left open where the match is weak. Clone size is not always given. Where it is, it says once, few, many or a class for expanded clones.

V gene	D gene	clone size	J gene	CDR3 protein	CDR3 DNA
TRBV6-2/TRBV6-3	NA	NA	TRBJ2-7	CASTHGQSEQYF	TGTGCCAGCACCCACGGACAGTCCGAGCAGTACTTC
TRBV12-3/TRBV12-4	NA	many	TRBJ1-1	CASSPQALGTEAFF	TGTGCCAGCAGTCCACAGGCCCTGGGGACTGAAGCTTTCTTT
TRBV4-1	NA	NA	TRBJ2-3	CASSLQGQGPDTQYF	TGCGCCAGCAGCCTCCAGGGTCAGGGGCCAGATACGCAGTATTTT
TRBV27	NA	many	TRBJ1-2	CASKRGSSNYGYTF	TGTGCCAGTAAAAGGGGATCTTCTAACTATGGCTACACCTTC
TRBV24-1	TRBD2	few	TRBJ2-5	CATSDDAGQRGETQYF	TGTGCCACCAGTGATGATGCGGGTCAGCGGGGAGAGACCCAGTACTTC
TRBV5-1	NA	few	TRBJ1-2	CASSSLQGGFGGYTF	TGCGCCAGCAGCTCCTTACAGGGCGGATTCGGTGGCTACACCTTC
TRBV5-5	NA	NA	TRBJ1-6	CASSLAVLNSPLHF	TGTGCCAGCAGCTTGGCCGTCTTAAATTCACCCCTCCACTTT
TRBV6-5	NA	NA	TRBJ1-5	CASSRKVGASNQPQHF	TGTGCCAGCAGTCGAAAGGTGGGGGCTAGCAATCAGCCCCAGCATTTT
TRBV25-1	TRBD2	NA	TRBJ2-3	CASSILAGTSTDTQYF	TGTGCCAGCAGTATACTAGCGGGGACTAGCACAGATACGCAGTATTTT
TRBV7-2	NA	NA	TRBJ2-5	CASSTLLKETQYF	TGTGCCAGCAGCACACTCCTGAAAGAGACCCAGTACTTC
TRBV6-5	NA	many	TRBJ2-2	CASTGPATGELFF	TGTGCCAGCACCGGCCCGGCCACCGGGGAGCTGTTTTTT
TRBV27	NA	NA	TRBJ2-2	CASSERAGGELFF	TGTGCCAGTTCGGAGAGGGCTGGCGGGGAGCTGTTTTTT
TRBV12-3/TRBV12-4	NA	NA	TRBJ1-5	CASSLGGGSWNQPQHF	TGTGCCAGCAGCCTAGGGGGGGGCTCATGGAATCAGCCCCAGCATTTT
TRBV6-6	TRBD2	many	TRBJ2-1	CASSSSSGGFWNEQFF	TGTGCCAGCAGTTCTTCTAGCGGGGGCTTCTGGAATGAGCAGTTCTTC
TRBV7-9	NA	NA	TRBJ2-7	CASEGRDEQYF	TGTGCCAGCGAGGGAAGGGACGAGCAGTACTTC
TRBV12-3/TRBV12-4	NA	few	TRBJ1-2	CASSLSTGDNAYGYTF	TGTGCCAGCAGCCTCTCGACGGGGGACAACGCCTATGGCTACACCTTC
TRBV5-8	NA	NA	TRBJ2-1	CASSLSLNYNEQFF	TGTGCCAGCAGCTTGTCTCTGAACTACAATGAGCAGTTCTTC
TRBV10-3	NA	few	TRBJ2-7	CAISAHGPSYEQYF	TGTGCCATCAGCGCTCACGGCCCGTCCTACGAGCAGTACTTC
TRBV12-3/TRBV12-4	NA	many	TRBJ2-2	CASSLGGGELFF	TGTGCCAGCAGTTTAGGGGGCGGGGAGCTGTTTTTT
TRBV7-2	TRBD2	NA	TRBJ2-3	CASSLAGGLAGGTDTQYF	TGTGCCAGCAGCTTAGCGGGGGGACTAGCGGGGGGCACAGATACGCAGTATTTT
TRBV27	NA	many	TRBJ2-7	CASSFTYGSYEQYF	TGTGCCAGCAGTTTCACGTACGGATCCTACGAGCAGTACTTC
TRBV5-1	NA	few	TRBJ2-3	CASTFRRGGHDTQYF	TGCGCCAGCACCTTCCGGAGGGGGGGCCACGATACGCAGTATTTT
TRBV6-2/TRBV6-3	NA	few	TRBJ1-2	CASSYPDKVGNYGYTF	TGTGCCAGCAGTTACCCCGATAAAGTCGGGAACTATGGCTACACCTTC
TRBV4-1	TRBD2	many	TRBJ2-7	CASSQAYTSAAYEQYF	TGCGCCAGCAGCCAAGCCTACACTAGCGCAGCCTACGAGCAGTACTTC
TRBV4-3	NA	many	TRBJ1-4	CASSQDMGGINEKLFF	TGCGCCAGCAGCCAAGATATGGGAGGAATTAATGAAAAACTGTTTTTT
TRBV6-1	NA	few	TRBJ2-3	CASSGGGVTDTQYF	TGTGCCAGCAGTGGAGGAGGGGTCACAGATACGCAGTATTTT
TRBV5-1	NA	many	TRBJ2-1	CASSLQGRGGNEQFF	TGCGCCAGCAGCTTGCAGGGGCGGGGAGGGAATGAGCAGTTCTTC
TRBV28	TRBD1	NA	TRBJ2-3	CASRKGQGPTDTQYF	TGTGCCAGCAGAAAGGGACAGGGCCCTACAGATACGCAGTATTTT
TRBV30	NA	many	TRBJ2-3	CAWSASTDTQYF	TGTGCCTGGAGTGCTAGCACAGATACGCAGTATTTT
TRBV7-6	TRBD1	NA	TRBJ2-3	CASSPQSGTVGKDTQYF	TGTGCCAGCAGCCCCCAGAGTGGGACAGTTGGAAAAGATACGCAGTATTTT
TRBV7-2	NA	NA	TRBJ2-7	CASSLQEFAYEQYF	TGTGCCAGCAGCTTACAGGAGTTCGCCTACGAGCAGTACTTC
TRBV11-2	NA	NA	TRBJ2-3	CASSPSTWGDTQYF	TGTGCCAGCAGCCCCAGCACCTGGGGGGATACGCAGTATTTT
TRBV18	NA	few	TRBJ2-3	CASSRAREDTQYF	TGTGCCAGCTCCCGGGCGAGAGAGGATACGCAGTATTTT